This entry is about one T cell receptor (beta chain). Its antigen remains unidentified. The data originate from a study of T cells after yellow fever vaccination. Study-wide points: Most primary-vaccination clones recurred post-booster (roughly 96% CD4, about 90% CD8). Peaking on day 5 versus 15, the secondary response was faster but weaker.

Germline V lookup: CDR1 SQVTM, CDR2 ANQGSEA. V trimming: 6 bases; J trimming: 1 base; junction bases outside the gene matches: 3. This CDR3 spans 14 amino acids. A single record per CDR3 protein comes from TCRdb applying MiXCR to the 5' RACE reads. The sample yields under 600,000 distinct CDR3 sequences, 21% seen once. Sequencing was performed on PBMCs, taken roughly 20 days after the first yellow fever vaccination. This TCR was sampled from a man aged 18-30 years who received the YFV17D yellow fever vaccine. The V and J genes are TRBV29-1 and TRBJ2-2; 9 nucleotides match TRBD2. The CDR3 DNA follows: TGCAGCGTAGTAGCGGGGGTGAACACCGGGGAGCTGTTTTTT. Its protein is CSVVAGVNTGELFF.